This note documents a single TCR beta chain sequence. This entry is derived from a study of cytomegalovirus exposure and HLA in healthy donors. The CDR3 is 15 amino acids. V lost 0 bases, J lost 0 bases, and 9 bases lay in between. Per germline, CDR1 SGHRS and CDR2 YFSETQ. Researchers ran the PCR with 60 Vbeta and 13 Jbeta primers. Repertoires were generated with immunoSEQ multiplex PCR, while TCRdb's copy carries only in-frame clones and drops some. The sample contains over 200,000 clones, around 75% of which appear only once. Sequencing was carried out using PBMCs. This chain joins TRBV5-1 and TRBJ2-5; no definite D call. This TCR came from a woman aged 25 to 39 in good health and CMV-seronegative. CDR3 coding DNA: TGCGCCAGCAGCTTGGACAGCCCATACCAAGAGACCCAGTACTTC. Protein: CASSLDSPYQETQYF.